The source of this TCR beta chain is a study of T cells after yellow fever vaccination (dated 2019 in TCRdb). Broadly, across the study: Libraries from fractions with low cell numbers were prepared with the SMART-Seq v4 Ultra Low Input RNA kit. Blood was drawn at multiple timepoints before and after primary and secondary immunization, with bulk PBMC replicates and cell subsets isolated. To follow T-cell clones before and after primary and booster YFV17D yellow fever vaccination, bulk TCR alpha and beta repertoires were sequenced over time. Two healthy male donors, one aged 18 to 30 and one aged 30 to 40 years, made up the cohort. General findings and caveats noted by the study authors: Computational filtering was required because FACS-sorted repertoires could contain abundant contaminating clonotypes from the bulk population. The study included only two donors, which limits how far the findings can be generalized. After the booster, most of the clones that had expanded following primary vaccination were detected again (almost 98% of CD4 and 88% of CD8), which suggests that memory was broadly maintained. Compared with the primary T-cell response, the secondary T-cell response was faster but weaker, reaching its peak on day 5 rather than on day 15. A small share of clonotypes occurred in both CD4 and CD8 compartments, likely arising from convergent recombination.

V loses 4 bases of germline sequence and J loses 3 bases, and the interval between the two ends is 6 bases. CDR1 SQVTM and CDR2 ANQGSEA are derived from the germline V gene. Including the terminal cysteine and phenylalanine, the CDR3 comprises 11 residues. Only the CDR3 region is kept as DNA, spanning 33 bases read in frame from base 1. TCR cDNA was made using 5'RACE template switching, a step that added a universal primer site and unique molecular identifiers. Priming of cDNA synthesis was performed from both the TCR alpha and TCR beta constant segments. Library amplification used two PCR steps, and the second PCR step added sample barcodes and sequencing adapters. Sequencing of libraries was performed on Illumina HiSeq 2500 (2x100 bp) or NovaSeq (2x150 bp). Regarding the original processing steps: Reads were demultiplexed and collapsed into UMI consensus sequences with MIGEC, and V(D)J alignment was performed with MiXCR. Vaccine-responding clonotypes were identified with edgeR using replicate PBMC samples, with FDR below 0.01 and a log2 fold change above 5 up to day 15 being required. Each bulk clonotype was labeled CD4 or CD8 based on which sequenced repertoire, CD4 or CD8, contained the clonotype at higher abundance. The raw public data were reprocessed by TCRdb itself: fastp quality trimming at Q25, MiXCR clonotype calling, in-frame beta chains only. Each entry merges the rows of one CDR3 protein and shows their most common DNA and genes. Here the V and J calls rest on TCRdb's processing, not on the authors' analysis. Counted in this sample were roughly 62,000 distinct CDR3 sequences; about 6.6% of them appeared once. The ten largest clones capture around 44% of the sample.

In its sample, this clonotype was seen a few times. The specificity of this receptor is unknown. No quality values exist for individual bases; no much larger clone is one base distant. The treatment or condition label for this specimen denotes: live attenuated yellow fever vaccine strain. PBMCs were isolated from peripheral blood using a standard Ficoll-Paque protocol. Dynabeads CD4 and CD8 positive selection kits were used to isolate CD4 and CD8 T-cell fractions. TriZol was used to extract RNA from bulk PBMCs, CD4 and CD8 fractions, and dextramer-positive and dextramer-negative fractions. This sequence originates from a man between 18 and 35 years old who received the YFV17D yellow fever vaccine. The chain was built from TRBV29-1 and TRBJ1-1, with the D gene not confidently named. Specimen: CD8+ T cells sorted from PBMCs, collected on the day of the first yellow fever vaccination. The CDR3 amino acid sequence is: CSVGRYTEAFF. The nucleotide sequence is TGCAGCGTTGGTCGGTACACTGAAGCTTTCTTT.